The T cell receptor (beta chain) described here comes from a study of T cells in Graves' hyperthyroidism and ophthalmopathy. Study findings and constraints: Ophthalmopathy, which appeared later, was predicted by the model a median approximately 6 months before onset.

Clinical Activity Scores of at least 3, NOSPECS grades of at least 4 and durations under 3 months characterized ophthalmopathy patients. Exclusion criteria comprised uncontrolled infection, other autoimmune disease, pregnancy or lactation. The authors took PBMCs from 10 ml fresh peripheral blood. Only a few counts were recorded for this clonotype. Its antigen is unknown. RNA transcripts gave rise to amplified TCR beta CDR3 regions. The TCR CDR3 first-round RT-PCR relied on the HTBI primer set. TCRdb used MiXCR to reprocess the multiplex PCR reads, holding one entry per CDR3 protein. The sample includes about 270,000 distinct CDR3 sequences, roughly 22% seen only once; the top ten take around 60%. CDR1 MDHEN and CDR2 SYDVKM come from the germline V gene. The V gene lost 7 bases and the J gene lost 4 bases, with 9 bases spanning the gap. The CDR3 runs to 12 residues.

The receptor was isolated from a man younger than 45 with Graves' ophthalmopathy. Sequenced material: blood. This chain connects TRBV28 to TRBJ2-3, with no clear D. The DNA for the CDR3 is TGTGCCAGCACCAGACCCCCAGATACGCAGTATTTT. It translates to CASTRPPDTQYF.